Included here is one T cell receptor beta chain sequence, with context. Antigen specificity is unknown. The data stem from a study of response to subunit inactivated influenza vaccine. Study findings and constraints: Each seasonal flu vaccination may recruit only limited new T cells, authors suggested.

TCRdb reprocessed the RT-PCR reads via MiXCR and lists one record per CDR3 protein. The sample comprises under 200,000 distinct CDR3 sequences, approximately 12% of which are singletons, and 25% to 30% rests with the top ten. CDR3 size: 15 residues. Trimming took off 1 base at V and 7 bases at J, with 14 bases between the two ends. In germline, CDR1 is SGHVS, CDR2 FNYEAQ. These same records also appear under a second study, on T cells expressing NK-cell markers. That work adds: Production of TCR beta cDNA relied on 5'RACE template switching with UMIs. Sequencing of TCR beta repertoires drew on sorted CD3+CD56+NKG2C+, CD3+CD56+NKG2C- and CD3+CD56-NKG2C+ T cells. HCMV serostatus: seven of eight sequenced donors positive, one negative. T cells sorted in several experiments were restricted to alpha-beta TCR T cells by an anti-gamma-delta TCR antibody.

The gene calls are TRBV7-6 and TRBJ2-1, with D possibly matching TRBD2 (6 bases). The receptor was derived from a man aged 45-65 years who received an inactivated influenza vaccine. The sample was CD8+ T cells sorted from PBMCs, taken roughly 13 days after vaccination. CDR3 sequence (DNA): TGTGCCAGCAGCTTAGTCCCGGGAGAGGGGAATGAGCAGTTCTTC. Translating gives CASSLVPGEGNEQFF.